The T cell receptor (beta chain) under discussion was sequenced for a study of blood T cell repertoires in COVID-19. The overall study: Acute-phase and convalescent COVID-19 samples originated in the United States, Italy and Spain. The cDNA or gDNA used as material had been derived from T cells, B-cell-depleted T cells, or PBMCs.

Germline V lookup: CDR1 SQVTM, CDR2 ANQGSEA. The CDR3 extends over 14 amino acids. V was pared by 4 bases and J by 0 bases, with 12 bases between. Original methodology: Reference gene primer amplification yielded estimated nucleated cell counts. The method was immunoSEQ multiplex PCR; TCRdb's version includes in-frame clones alone and lacks a portion of them. V, J and clone size derive from that table, while D and trimming were established from the DNA sequence. The data hold around 180,000 clones, with around 87% observed a single time. The chain combines TRBV29-1 with TRBJ2-5; the D gene is possibly TRBD1 (6 bases). Sequencing was carried out using peripheral blood. This clonotype was obtained from a man in his forties with active or convalescent COVID-19. The CDR3 DNA is TGCAGCGTTGTGGGGGCGGCCTACCAAGAGACCCAGTACTTC. Amino acids: CSVVGAAYQETQYF.